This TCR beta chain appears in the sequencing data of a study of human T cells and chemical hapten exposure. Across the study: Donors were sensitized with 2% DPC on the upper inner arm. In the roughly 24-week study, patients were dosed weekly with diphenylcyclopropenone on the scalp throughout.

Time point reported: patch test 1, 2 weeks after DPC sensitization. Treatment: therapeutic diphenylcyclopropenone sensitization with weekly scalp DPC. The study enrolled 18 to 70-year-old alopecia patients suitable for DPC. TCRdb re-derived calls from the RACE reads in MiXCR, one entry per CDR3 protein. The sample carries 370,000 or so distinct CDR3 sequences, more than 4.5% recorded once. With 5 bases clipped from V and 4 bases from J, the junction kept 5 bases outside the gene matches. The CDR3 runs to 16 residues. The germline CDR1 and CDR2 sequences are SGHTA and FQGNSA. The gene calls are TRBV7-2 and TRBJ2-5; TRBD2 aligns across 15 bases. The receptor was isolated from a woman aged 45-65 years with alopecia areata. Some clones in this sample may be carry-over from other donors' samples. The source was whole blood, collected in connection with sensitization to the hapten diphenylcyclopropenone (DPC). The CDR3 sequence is CASSTGLAGGGETQYF. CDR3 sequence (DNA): TGTGCCAGCAGCACGGGACTAGCGGGAGGCGGAGAGACCCAGTACTTC.